This T cell receptor (beta chain) came from a study of T cell repertoires in cytomegalovirus infection. Study results and caveats: HLA-C-restricted CMV clonotypes gave the most frequent clonotype in two of eight donors. People with CMV and the relevant HLA were identified by cumulative public TCR beta family frequency.

Concerning this clonotype: Its matching antigen is unknown.

The CDR3 contains 15 residues. V lost 5 bases, J lost 1 base, and 14 bases lay in between. Looked up from germline, CDR1 is SEHNR and CDR2 is FQNEAQ (reference sequence). Using its own MiXCR run on the reads, TCRdb lists one record per CDR3 protein. This table has around 300,000 distinct CDR3 sequences, roughly 26% appearing once. The chain recombines TRBV7-9 with TRBJ1-1, with D maybe TRBD1 (5 bases). The TCR sequence derives from a human donor in good health (CMV status not recorded). Some clones in this sample may be carry-over from other donors' samples. Sequenced sample: PBMCs. Written as DNA, the CDR3 is TGTGCCAGCAGCCCCACCGGGACGGCGAACACTGAAGCTTTCTTT. Its translation: CASSPTGTANTEAFF.